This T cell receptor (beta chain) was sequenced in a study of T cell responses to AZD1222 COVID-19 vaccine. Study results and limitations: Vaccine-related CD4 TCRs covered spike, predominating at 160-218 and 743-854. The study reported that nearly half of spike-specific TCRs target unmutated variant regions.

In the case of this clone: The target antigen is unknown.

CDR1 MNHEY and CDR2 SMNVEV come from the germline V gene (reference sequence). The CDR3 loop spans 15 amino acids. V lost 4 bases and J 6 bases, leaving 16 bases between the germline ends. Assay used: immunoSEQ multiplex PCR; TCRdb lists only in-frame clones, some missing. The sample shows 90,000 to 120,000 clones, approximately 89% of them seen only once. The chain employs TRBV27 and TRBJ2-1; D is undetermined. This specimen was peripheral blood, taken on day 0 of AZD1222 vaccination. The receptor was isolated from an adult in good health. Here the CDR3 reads CASSSLGTSSNEQFF. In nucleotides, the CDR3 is TGTGCCAGCAGTTCCTTAGGCACCTCCAGCAATGAGCAGTTCTTC.